In this sample, the clone carrying this T cell receptor beta chain turned up a few times. The antigen is unknown. Trimming removed 5 bases at V and 7 bases at J, with 6 bases between. Germline loops: CDR1 SGHTA, CDR2 FQGNSA. This CDR3 spans 11 amino acids. Amplification of TCR alpha and beta CDR3 regions from RNA used iRepertoire nested multiplex PCR. Input was roughly 100-450 ng of tissue mRNA or PBMC total RNA. TCRdb itself ran the multiplex PCR reads through MiXCR, one entry per CDR3 protein. The profile shows over 130,000 distinct CDR3 sequences, 30% to 40% of them singletons. The data are from a study of glioma-infiltrating T cells. Study-level points and caveats: Non-neoplastic patients had below-expected tissue-blood divergence, while all gliomas exceeded expectation.

This clonotype was obtained from a human donor with low-grade glioma or glioblastoma, undergoing nonglioma brain surgery, or in good health (not recorded which). The chain uses TRBV7-2 and TRBJ2-1; D is uncertain. Sequences were obtained from glioma tissue, nonneoplastic brain tissue, or PBMCs (not recorded which). Written as DNA, the CDR3 is TGTGCCAGCAGCCGAACGAATGAGCAGTTCTTC. Translated: CASSRTNEQFF.